The source of this T cell receptor (beta chain) is a study of Ad26.COV2.S vaccination and SARS-CoV-2 variants. The overall study: Ad26.COV2.S shots went into the muscle once or twice, 56 days apart. Overall study findings and caveats: For non-spike TCRs, breadth in vaccine recipients resembled that in placebo recipients. Reportedly, after vaccination the spike-specific CD8+ and CD4+ T cell responses displayed substantial breadth.

Only in-frame clones appear in the TCRdb table, and some are missing; sequencing was by immunoSEQ multiplex PCR. The sample comprises over 400,000 clones, less than 95% of which are singletons, and about 4.1% rests with the top ten. As concerns this clone: Antigen: not known.

Treatment defined: around 19 received Ad26.COV2.S at low or high dose, single or two shots; about five received placebo; per-sample allocation not given. All samples were drawn on day 63, counting from the first vaccine or placebo injection. The origin of this receptor is a person between 18 and 65 years old who received the Ad26.COV2.S COVID-19 vaccine or a placebo. The sample in question was peripheral blood, obtained in a trial of Ad26.COV2.S vaccine versus placebo.

CDR3 region: CASSLSGRASTDTQYF. The CDR3 region has the DNA TGTGCCAGCAGTTTATCAGGGCGTGCTAGCACAGATACGCAGTATTTT. The chain employs TRBV28 and TRBJ2-3, with a tentative D call TRBD1 (5 bases). The CDR3 has 16 amino acids. The V gene lost 1 base and the J gene lost 0 bases, with 11 bases spanning the gap. From germline, CDR1 is MDHEN and CDR2 SYDVKM.